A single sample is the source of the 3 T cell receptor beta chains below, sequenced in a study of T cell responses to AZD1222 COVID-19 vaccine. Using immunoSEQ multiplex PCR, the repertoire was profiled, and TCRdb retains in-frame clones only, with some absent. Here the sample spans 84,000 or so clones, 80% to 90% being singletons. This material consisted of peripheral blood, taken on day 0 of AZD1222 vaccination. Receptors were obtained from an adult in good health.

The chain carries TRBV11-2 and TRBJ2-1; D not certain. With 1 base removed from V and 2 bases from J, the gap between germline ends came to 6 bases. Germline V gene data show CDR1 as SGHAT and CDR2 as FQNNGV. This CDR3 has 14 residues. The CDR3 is CASSLGMPYNEQFF. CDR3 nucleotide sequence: TGTGCCAGCAGCTTAGGGATGCCCTACAATGAGCAGTTCTTC.

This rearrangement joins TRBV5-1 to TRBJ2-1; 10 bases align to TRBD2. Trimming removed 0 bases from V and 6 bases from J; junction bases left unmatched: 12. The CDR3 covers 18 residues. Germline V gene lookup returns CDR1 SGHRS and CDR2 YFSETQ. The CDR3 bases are TGCGCCAGCAGCTTGGCAGTTGTAACTAGCGGGAACTCCAATGAGCAGTTCTTC. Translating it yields CASSLAVVTSGNSNEQFF.

The CDR3 nucleotides read TGCGCCAGCAGCGAAAGGACGGACCCGAACACCGGGGAGCTGTTTTTT. Translation: CASSERTDPNTGELFF. J is TRBJ2-2 and V is TRBV4-3; D not resolved. The CDR3 is 16 residues long. Looked up from germline, CDR1 is LGHNA and CDR2 is YSLEER. V was trimmed by 5 bases and J by 0 bases, leaving 13 bases between them.